The 27 T cell receptor beta chains in this list originate from one sample, sequenced in a study of tumor-infiltrating lymphocytes in primary liver carcinoma. The input was approximately 500 ng total RNA; TCR beta cDNA was made from it with a constant-region primer. Libraries for TCR beta were built through three nested multiplex PCR rounds, which together made up a slightly modified ARM-PCR procedure. The study ran its first two PCR rounds for 9 to 10 cycles each, using TRBV1-TRBV30 forward primers and a C-beta reverse primer. A single record per CDR3 protein comes from TCRdb applying MiXCR to the multiplex PCR reads. Of some 130,000 distinct CDR3 sequences listed, approximately 71% were seen once; the top ten hold over 7.5%. Co-extraction yielded RNA and DNA from around 18-30 mg of unsorted bulk tissue. Sequencing used tumor-adjacent normal liver tissue. All receptors come from a woman aged 60 to 75 with primary liver carcinoma and hepatitis B virus infection.

A note on this clonotype: This likely comes from a read error, as the CDR3 has no conserved phenylalanine or tryptophan at its end. The chain is built from TRBV12-3 or TRBV12-4 and TRBJ1-2, with 8 nucleotides matching TRBD1. This CDR3 has 16 residues. CDR3 protein: CASSGPSLTGANGYTL. The CDR3 DNA is TGTGCAAGCAGTGGCCCCAGCTTGACAGGGGCGAATGGCTACACCTTA.

This clonotype was counted many times. The chain couples TRBV28 to TRBJ1-5; D is possibly TRBD1 (6 bases). V lost 8 bases and J 3 bases, leaving 14 bases between the germline ends. Germline lookup yields CDR1 MDHEN and CDR2 SYDVKM. The CDR3 totals 14 residues. CDR3 nucleotides: TGTGCCAGCGCCCTCGACAGGAACAATCAGCCCCAGCATTTT. Protein product: CASALDRNNQPQHF.

Concerning this clonotype itself: Germline is not matched at one junction end, which may reflect a read error. The chain carries TRBV11-2 and TRBJ2-7; D is possibly TRBD2 (5 bases). There are 15 residues in the CDR3. Germline values: CDR1 SGHAT, CDR2 FQNNGV. CDR3 region: CASSGGNVFSYEQYF. The CDR3 DNA sequence: TGTGCCAGCAGCGGAGGAAACGTGTTTTCCTACGAACAGTACTTC.

This clonotype was found many times. The rearrangement uses TRBV29-1 and TRBJ1-4; no definite D call. CDR3 length: 12 residues. Trimming removed 7 bases at V and 6 bases at J, with 12 bases between. In germline, CDR1 is SQVTM, CDR2 ANQGSEA. CDR3 DNA sequence: TGCAGCGCTGGGAGGGTCGATGAAAAACTGTTTTTT. Its translation: CSAGRVDEKLFF.

This clonotype was detected only once. The chain links TRBV28 to TRBJ2-5, with 9 bases matching TRBD2. The V segment lost 6 bases and the J segment 5 bases; nucleotides outside the gene matches: 13. Germline CDR1 is MDHEN and CDR2 is SYDVKM. This CDR3 spans 16 amino acids. The CDR3 coding sequence is TGTGCCAGCAGGAATAGCGGGAGTTGGGGGGGTGAGACCCAGTACTTC. The encoded protein is CASRNSGSWGGETQYF.

This clonotype was counted ten times or more. V usage is TRBV7-8 and J usage is TRBJ2-1; D may correspond to TRBD1 or TRBD2 (5 bases each). The germline V gene has CDR1 SGHVS and CDR2 FQNEAQ. The CDR3 runs 15 residues. V shed 5 bases and J shed 2 bases, with 13 bases lying between them. CDR3 DNA: TGTGCCAGCAGCATAATCGGGACGGCCTACAATGAGCAGTTCTTC. Translation: CASSIIGTAYNEQFF.

As regards this clonotype: Relative to the germline gene, one junction end is altered; a read error may explain this. This chain joins TRBV6-1 and TRBJ1-6; the match to TRBD1 covers 10 bases. The CDR3 totals 15 residues. Germline V gives CDR1 MNHNS, CDR2 SASEGT. For the CDR3, the DNA is TGTGCCGGCAGTGCGACCAGGACAGGGGGGTCACCCCTCCACTTT. Its translation: CAGSATRTGGSPLHF.

Details on this clonotype: The final CDR3 position lacks the conserved phenylalanine or tryptophan, pointing to a likely read error. The chain uses TRBV7-8 and TRBJ2-5, with D possibly being TRBD2 (6 bases). This CDR3 region has 18 residues. V was pared by 5 bases and J by 0 bases, with 22 bases between. The germline CDR1 and CDR2 sequences are SGHVS and FQNEAQ. The CDR3 reads CASSRSLRGAGHQETQYL. The CDR3, as DNA: TGTGCCAGCAGCCGATCGTTGAGGGGCGCGGGGCACCAAGAGACCCAGTACTTA.

The chain uses TRBV6-2 or TRBV6-3 and TRBJ1-2; D might be TRBD1 (5 bases). Per germline, CDR1 MNHEY and CDR2 SVGEGT. CDR3 length equals 11 residues. V lost 6 bases, J lost 11 bases, and 13 bases lay in between. This CDR3 is CASRTGVRYTF. The CDR3 coding sequence is TGTGCCAGCAGGACGGGGGTTCGTTACACCTTC.

The CDR3 here is CANRTWEGSLFF. The CDR3 DNA is TGTGCCAACAGGACTTGGGAGGGCAGTCTGTTCTTC. The rearrangement uses TRBV11-3 and TRBJ2-1, with TRBD2 matching over 7 bases. The CDR3 consists of 12 residues. V lost 10 bases and J lost 15; bases outside the gene matches: 15. Germline CDR1 reads SGHNT; CDR2 reads YENEEA.

On this clonotype: The final CDR3 position lacks the conserved phenylalanine or tryptophan, pointing to a likely read error. The chain recombines TRBV7-6 with TRBJ1-3; D gene unclear. Deletions cut 2 bases from V and 0 bases from J, with 5 bases between. The CDR3 loop spans 14 amino acids. The germline V gene encodes CDR1 SGHVS and CDR2 FNYEAQ. The CDR3 DNA is TGTGCCAGCAGCTTACAGAGCTCTGGAAACACCATATATTTA. Its translation is CASSLQSSGNTIYL.

This clonotype was seen many times. The chain employs TRBV28 and TRBJ1-1; D not resolved. Deletions cut 3 bases from V and 0 bases from J, with 14 bases between. CDR1 MDHEN and CDR2 SYDVKM come from the germline V gene. The CDR3 contains 16 residues. CDR3 coding DNA: TGTGCCAGCAGTTTTGGGTCAGGAAAAATGAACACTGAAGCTTTCTTT. Translation gives CASSFGSGKMNTEAFF.

The chain joins TRBV4-2 to TRBJ2-1, with D tentatively TRBD2 (6 bases). The germline V gene has CDR1 LGHNA and CDR2 YNFKEQ. The CDR3 sequence is 16 residues long. CDR3 sequence (DNA): TGTAGCAGCAGCCCATTTAGCGGAAACCCCTACAATGAGCAGTTCTTC. Translation: CSSSPFSGNPYNEQFF.

This clonotype is classed as medium-sized. V gene TRBV11-2 combines with J gene TRBJ2-1; 7 bases are a match to TRBD1. V was clipped by 4 bases and J by 11 bases; unmatched bases: 5. There are 12 residues in the CDR3. Per germline, CDR1 SGHAT and CDR2 FQNNGV. CDR3 protein: CASSSPDRKQFF. CDR3 DNA: TGTGCCAGCAGCTCACCGGACAGGAAGCAGTTCTTC.

A note on this clonotype: At one end, the junction sequence differs from germline, possibly due to a read error. The chain employs TRBV4-2 and TRBJ2-3; tentatively, D is TRBD1 or TRBD2 (6 bases each). The CDR3 length is 15 residues. Germline V CDR1 and CDR2: LGHNA, YNFKEQ. CDR3 coding DNA: TGTGTCAGCAGCCAAGAGGAGGGGGGCTCAGATACGCAATATTTT. Translated, it gives CVSSQEEGGSDTQYF.

This clonotype was seen at least ten times. The rearrangement uses TRBV6-1 and TRBJ2-7; 14 positions match TRBD2. Germline lookup yields CDR1 MNHNS and CDR2 SASEGT. This CDR3 has 15 residues. J lost 6 bases, V lost 6 bases, and 7 bases had no gene match. The CDR3 DNA reads as TGTGCCAGCAGAACGACTAGCGGGAGGGCGGGCGAGCAGTACTTC. This gives the protein CASRTTSGRAGEQYF.

As for this clonotype: Because it lacks the conserved phenylalanine or tryptophan at the end, this CDR3 is likely a read error. This sequence joins TRBV11-2 and TRBJ1-6; D is uncertain. The germline V gene has CDR1 SGHAT and CDR2 FQNNGV. This CDR3 contains 13 residues. The DNA of the CDR3 is TGTGTCAGCAGCTTAGAGCTGGGTTCACCCCTCCACGTT. This translates into CVSSLELGSPLHV.

The genes are TRBV12-3 or TRBV12-4 and TRBJ2-3, with D hard to call. CDR3 length equals 15 residues. V lost 6 bases to trimming and J lost 3 bases, with 16 bases between them. The CDR3 region has the DNA TGTGCCAGCAGCCTAAGGGCCGTGAATACAGATACGCAGTATTTT. The encoded protein is CASSLRAVNTDTQYF.

The sample holds many counts of this clonotype. V and J are TRBV5-1 and TRBJ2-3, with a possible D match to TRBD1 (6 bases). CDR1 is SGHRS and CDR2 is YFSETQ in the germline V gene. The V gene lost 5 bases and the J gene lost 3 bases, with 16 bases spanning the gap. The CDR3 loop spans 15 amino acids. In DNA, the CDR3 is TGCGCCAGCAGTTTTGGACAGAGAATAACAGATACGCAGTATTTT. Its translation: CASSFGQRITDTQYF.

With respect to this clonotype: A much larger clone differs from this one at a single base, so this may be a read error. The final CDR3 position lacks the conserved phenylalanine or tryptophan, pointing to a likely read error. The gene calls are TRBV5-5 and TRBJ2-2; no clear D. Per the germline V gene, CDR1 is SGHKS and CDR2 is YYEKEE (reference sequence). V lost 9 bases and J lost 4, with 13 bases in between. CDR3 length: 13 amino acids. This chain's CDR3 is CATGYSPTGELFL. CDR3 DNA: TGTGCCACCGGGTATAGTCCCACCGGGGAGCTGTTTTTA.

Notes on this clonotype: A much larger clone lies a single base off, so this may be a read error. The V call is TRBV10-3, the J call TRBJ1-5, with D unresolved. Germline CDR1 and CDR2: ENHRY and SYGVKD. The CDR3 is 13 amino acids. The ends were cut back, 4 bases at V and 4 bases at J, with 8 bases in the middle. The CDR3 here is CAISAQSNQPQHF. CDR3 bases: TGTGCCATCAGTGCACAGAGTAATCAGCCCCAGCATTTT.

This clonotype occurred many times. The chain's CDR3 is CASGLETGKVGQETQYF. DNA of the CDR3: TGTGCTAGTGGTTTGGAGACAGGGAAGGTGGGACAAGAGACCCAGTACTTC. The chain joins TRBV12-5 to TRBJ2-5; the match to TRBD1 covers 7 bases. Trimming at V came to 1 base and at J to 2 bases, leaving 10 bases not matched to a gene. The germline CDR1 and CDR2 sequences are LGHNT and FRNRAP. This CDR3 is 17 amino acids long.

Regarding this clonotype: This may come from a read error, since a much larger clone is one base off. The chain employs TRBV5-1 and TRBJ2-3; TRBD2 matches 8 bases. This CDR3 has 17 amino acids. Germline-derived CDR1 and CDR2 are SGHRS and YFSETQ. J gave up 4 bases and V 0 bases, and 10 bases lay outside the gene matches. The CDR3 sequence: CASSLAFSLAGADTQYF. In DNA form, the CDR3 reads TGCGCCAGCAGCTTGGCCTTTAGTCTAGCGGGCGCAGATACGCAGTATTTT.

The chain recombines TRBV5-1 with TRBJ1-1; 7 nucleotides agree with TRBD1. The V gene end was trimmed by 6 bases and the J gene end by 0 bases; junction bases not matched to a gene: 11. CDR1 SGHRS and CDR2 YFSETQ come from the germline V gene. The CDR3 is 16 amino acids. CDR3: CASNPRGLGMNTEAFF. CDR3 coding DNA: TGCGCCAGCAACCCCAGGGGGTTGGGGATGAACACTGAAGCTTTCTTT. Looking up the rest from reference TRBV5-1 and TRBJ1-1 gives the full variable domain: KAGVTQTPRYLIKTRGQQVTLSCSPISGHRSVSWYQQTPGQGLQFLFEYFSETQRNKGNFPGRFSGRQFSNSRSEMNVSTLELGDSALYLCASNPRGLGMNTEAFFGQGTRLTVV.

The genes are TRBV4-2 and TRBJ1-1; the D is unclear. The V end lost 4 bases, the J end lost 0 bases, and 15 bases lay between the germline ends. The CDR3 has 16 amino acids. The germline V gene has CDR1 LGHNA and CDR2 YNFKEQ. CDR3 bases: TGTGCCAGCAGCCCAGCGGCTGGTAGGATGAACACTGAAGCTTTCTTT. It translates to CASSPAAGRMNTEAFF.

The V and J genes are TRBV29-1 and TRBJ2-7; the D gene is possibly TRBD2 (6 bases). V gave up 6 bases and J gave up 0 bases, with 21 bases separating them. Germline loops: CDR1 SQVTM, CDR2 ANQGSEA. CDR3 length: 16 amino acids. CDR3 region: CSVSPALGGSSYEQYF. CDR3 DNA: TGCAGCGTCAGCCCTGCTTTGGGGGGATCCTCCTACGAGCAGTACTTC.

This chain links TRBV29-1 with TRBJ2-1; the D is unclear. Germline values: CDR1 SQVTM, CDR2 ANQGSEA. This CDR3 has 13 amino acids. V dropped 8 bases and J dropped 10 bases, with 21 bases sitting between them. The CDR3 nucleotides read TGCAGCTTTGCCATGGCAGGCCCTGGGGAGCAGTTCTTC. Protein product: CSFAMAGPGEQFF.